Shown below are 10 T cell receptor beta chains from a single sample sequenced in a study of T cell responses to AZD1222 COVID-19 vaccine. TCRdb keeps only in-frame clones here, not all; method: immunoSEQ multiplex PCR. The table has fewer than 120,000 clones, less than 90% seen once. The input for sequencing was peripheral blood, taken on day 0 of AZD1222 vaccination. These TCRs come from an adult in good health.

The CDR3 is CASSQDDQGNGNYGYTF. The CDR3 bases are TGTGCCAGCAGCCAAGACGATCAGGGGAACGGGAACTATGGCTACACCTTC. The J gene is TRBJ1-2, the V gene TRBV4-2; TRBD1 is a possible D gene (6 bases). Germline V gives CDR1 LGHNA, CDR2 YNFKEQ. The V gene lost 0 bases and the J gene lost 2 bases, with 16 bases spanning the gap. CDR3 length equals 17 residues.

The chain recombines TRBV2 with TRBJ2-4; tentatively, D is TRBD1 (6 bases). The CDR3 is 15 residues long. Looked up from germline, CDR1 is SNHLY and CDR2 is FYNNEI. Between the trimmed V and J ends, which lost 6 bases and 1 base, there was a span of 13 bases. CDR3 loop: CASSQQGPAKNIQYF. The CDR3 nucleotides read TGTGCCAGCAGCCAACAGGGTCCGGCCAAAAACATTCAGTACTTC.

Regarding this clone: The same CDR3 arises from other DNA sequences in this sample as well. The genes are TRBV11-2 and TRBJ2-2; 7 positions match TRBD1. This CDR3 region has 16 residues. V dropped 5 bases and J dropped 0; count of bases not matched to a gene: 6. Germline CDR1 reads SGHAT; CDR2 reads FQNNGV. CDR3 residues: CASSPRQGANTGELFF. CDR3 DNA: TGTGCCAGCAGCCCGAGACAGGGTGCGAACACCGGGGAGCTGTTTTTT.

The rearrangement joins TRBV12-3 or TRBV12-4 to TRBJ1-1, with D maybe TRBD1 (5 bases). CDR3 length: 12 amino acids. The V end lost 7 bases, the J end lost 3 bases, and 9 bases lay between the germline ends. The chain's CDR3 is CASNRGDTEAFF. The DNA for the CDR3 is TGTGCCAGCAATCGGGGGGACACTGAAGCTTTCTTT.

The chain has TRBV10-2 and TRBJ1-2; 7 nucleotides align to TRBD1. The CDR3 runs 13 residues. Germline trimming cut 2 bases from V and 5 bases from J; bases unmatched to any gene: 2. The germline V gene has CDR1 WSHSY and CDR2 SAAADI. CDR3 nucleotide sequence: TGCGCCAGCAGTGAGCCAGGGGGTTATGGCTACACCTTC. Its translation is CASSEPGGYGYTF.

The rearrangement links TRBV27 to TRBJ2-3, with 11 bases identical to TRBD2. Germline CDR1 and CDR2: MNHEY and SMNVEV (reference sequence). The CDR3 is 15 amino acids. Losses at the gene ends were 2 bases for V and 4 bases for J; bases not matched to a gene: 2. DNA of the CDR3: TGTGCCAGCAGTTTAATACTAGCGGGAGCAGATACGCAGTATTTT. This translates into CASSLILAGADTQYF.

V gene TRBV11-2 combines with J gene TRBJ1-6; D remains ambiguous. This CDR3 comprises 13 residues. Germline V CDR1 and CDR2: SGHAT, FQNNGV. Trimming pared 3 bases from V and 8 bases from J, leaving 8 bases between. In nucleotides, the CDR3 is TGTGCCAGCAGCTTTTTACCGGATTCACCCCTCCACTTT. Translated, it gives CASSFLPDSPLHF.

This clone came up a few times. The chain uses TRBV9 and TRBJ1-2, with 7 bases fitting TRBD1. V lost 2 bases, J lost 6 bases, and 4 bases stayed unmatched. Germline V gene sequence: CDR1 SGDLS, CDR2 YYNGEE. The CDR3 extends over 13 amino acids. The CDR3 protein is CASSVGTEDGYTF. Written as DNA, the CDR3 is TGTGCCAGCAGCGTGGGGACAGAGGATGGCTACACCTTC.

The chain recombines TRBV5-1 with TRBJ2-7, with 7 bases lining up with TRBD1. The CDR3 totals 13 residues. The V gene's germline CDR1 is SGHRS and CDR2 YFSETQ. The junction had 6 bases not matched to a gene; V was cut back by 4 bases and J by 5 bases. DNA of the CDR3: TGCGCCAGCAGCCCGACTCAGGGGGACGAGCAGTACTTC. Its protein is CASSPTQGDEQYF.

DNA for the CDR3: TGTGCCAGCAGTTTGGGACAGGGTAGCACTGAAGCTTTCTTT. The encoded protein is CASSLGQGSTEAFF. V gene TRBV6-5 combines with J gene TRBJ1-1; 9 bases fit TRBD1. This CDR3 has 14 amino acids. CDR1 is MNHEY, CDR2 SVGAGI, per germline. After removal of 4 bases from V and 4 bases from J, the junction contained 4 bases not matched to a gene.